This T cell receptor (beta chain) was identified in a study of graft-versus-host responses after intestinal transplantation. This table comes from immunoSEQ multiplex PCR, and its TCRdb copy is limited to in-frame clones, with some not included. The sample holds 80,000 to 100,000 clones, about nine tenths seen once. Study-wide findings and caveats: Some GvH clones appeared in ileal mucosa or blood before recipient bone marrow.

The V gene end was trimmed by 5 bases and the J gene end by 4 bases; junction bases not matched to a gene: 10. The germline V gene encodes CDR1 SGHNT and CDR2 YYREEE (reference sequence). This CDR3 has 15 amino acids. Notes on this clone: Its antigen is as yet unknown.

The V call is TRBV5-4, the J call TRBJ2-5; 8 bases map to TRBD1. The sequence was collected from a human donor who was the organ donor for an intestinal transplant. The material sequenced was unstimulated CD4+ T cells sorted from spleen or lymph node cells, taken before transplant. CDR3 in DNA: TGTGCCAGCAGTCCCGGGACAGGTGTAACAGAGACCCAGTACTTC. Protein sequence: CASSPGTGVTETQYF.